The T cell receptor (beta chain) described here comes from a study of cytomegalovirus exposure and HLA in healthy donors. Study observations and caveats: Solely CMV serostatus was available to characterize immune exposure.

The CDR3 runs to 12 residues. Germline-derived CDR1 and CDR2 are SGHVS and FQNEAQ. Trimming took 5 bases from V and 1 from J, leaving 3 bases between them. PCR involved 60 Vbeta and 13 Jbeta primers. Clones were sequenced by immunoSEQ multiplex PCR, and TCRdb holds only the in-frame ones, with some missing. Recorded for this sample: over 110,000 clones. To note about this clone: Antigen unknown.

These donors counted as nominally healthy when sampled, but unrecorded immune exposures were likely. The gene calls are TRBV7-8 and TRBJ1-5; D remains ambiguous. The clonotype comes from a male donor in good health and CMV-seronegative. Material: PBMCs. In DNA, the CDR3 is TGTGCCAGCAGCCCGAGCAATCAGCCCCAGCATTTT. This translates into CASSPSNQPQHF.